The TCR beta chain under discussion was sequenced for a study of long-term antiretroviral therapy in people with HIV. Overall study results and limits: Nothing was known about ART adherence, viral resistance or changes in therapy. In HIV, the repertoires covered a tighter span of CDR3 lengths than in controls.

With V trimmed by 1 base and J by 2 bases, 5 bases remained unmatched. This CDR3 spans 17 amino acids. Germline CDR1 is LGHNA and CDR2 is YSLEER. An immunoSEQ assay, version v3.0, was performed at survey level. Repertoires were generated with immunoSEQ multiplex PCR, while TCRdb's copy carries only in-frame clones and drops some. Here the sample spans about 20,000 clones, approximately 90% being singletons. A note on this clone: Its antigen is currently unknown.

The starting material was unsorted PBMCs, obtained 4.4 years before starting antiretroviral therapy. The source is a woman aged 25 to 39 with HIV. V usage is TRBV4-3 and J usage is TRBJ2-4; the match to TRBD1 covers 10 bases. The DNA of the CDR3 is TGCGCCAGCAGCCAAGCGACAGGGGGCGCTTCCAAAAACATTCAGTACTTC. The encoded protein is CASSQATGGASKNIQYF.